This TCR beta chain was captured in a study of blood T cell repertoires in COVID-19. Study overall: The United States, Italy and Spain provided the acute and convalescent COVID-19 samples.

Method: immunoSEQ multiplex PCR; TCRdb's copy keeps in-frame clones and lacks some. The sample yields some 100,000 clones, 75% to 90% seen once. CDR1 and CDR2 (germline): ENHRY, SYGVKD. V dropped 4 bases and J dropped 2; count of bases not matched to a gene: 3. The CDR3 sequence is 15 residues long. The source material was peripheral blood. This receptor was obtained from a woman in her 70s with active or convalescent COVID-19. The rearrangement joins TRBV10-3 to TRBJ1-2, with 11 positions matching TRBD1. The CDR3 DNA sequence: TGTGCCATCAGTGCCGGACAGGGGGCCAACTATGGCTACACCTTC. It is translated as CAISAGQGANYGYTF.